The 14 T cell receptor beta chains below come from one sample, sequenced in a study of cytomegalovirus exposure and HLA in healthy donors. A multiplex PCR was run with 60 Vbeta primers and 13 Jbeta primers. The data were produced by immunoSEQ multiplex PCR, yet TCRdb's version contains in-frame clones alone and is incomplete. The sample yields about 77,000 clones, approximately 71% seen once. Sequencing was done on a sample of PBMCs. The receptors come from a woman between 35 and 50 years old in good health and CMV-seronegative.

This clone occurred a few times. The CDR3 DNA sequence: TGCGCCAGCAGCCAAGAGACCACAGGGGCCTATGGCTACACCTTC. It is translated as CASSQETTGAYGYTF. The V gene is TRBV4-3, the J gene TRBJ1-2, with 7 bases matching TRBD1. Trimming took 0 bases from V and 4 from J; bases not matched to a gene: 5. This CDR3 is 15 amino acids long. Looked up from germline, CDR1 is LGHNA and CDR2 is YSLEER.

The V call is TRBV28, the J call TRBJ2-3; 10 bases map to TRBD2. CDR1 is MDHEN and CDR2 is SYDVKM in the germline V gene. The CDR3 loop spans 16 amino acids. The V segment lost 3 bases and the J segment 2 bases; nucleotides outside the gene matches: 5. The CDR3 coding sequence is TGTGCCAGCAGTTTCAGCGGGAGGGCCCTCACAGATACGCAGTATTTT. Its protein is CASSFSGRALTDTQYF.

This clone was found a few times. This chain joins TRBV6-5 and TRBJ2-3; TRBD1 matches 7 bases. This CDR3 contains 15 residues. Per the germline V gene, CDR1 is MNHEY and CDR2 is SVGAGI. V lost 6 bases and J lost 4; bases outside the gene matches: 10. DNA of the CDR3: TGTGCCAGCAGCCCCGCGACAGGGTCTGCAGATACGCAGTATTTT. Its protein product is CASSPATGSADTQYF.

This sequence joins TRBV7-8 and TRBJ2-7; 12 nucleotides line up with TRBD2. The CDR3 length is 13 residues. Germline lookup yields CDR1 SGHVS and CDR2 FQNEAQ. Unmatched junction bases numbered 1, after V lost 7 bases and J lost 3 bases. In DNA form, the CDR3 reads TGTGCCAGCAAGACTAGCGGGGGCTACGAGCAGTACTTC. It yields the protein CASKTSGGYEQYF.

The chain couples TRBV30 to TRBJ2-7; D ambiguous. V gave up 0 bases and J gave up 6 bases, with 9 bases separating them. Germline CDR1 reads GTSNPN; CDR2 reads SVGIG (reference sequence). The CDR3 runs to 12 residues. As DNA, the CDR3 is TGTGCCTGGAGTGTAAATGCGGTCGAGCAGTACTTC. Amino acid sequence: CAWSVNAVEQYF.

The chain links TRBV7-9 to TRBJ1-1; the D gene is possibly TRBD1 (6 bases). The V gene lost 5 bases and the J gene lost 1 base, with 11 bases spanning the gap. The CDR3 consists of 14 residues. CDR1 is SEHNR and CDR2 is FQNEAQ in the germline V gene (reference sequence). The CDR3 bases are TGTGCCAGCAGCAAAAGGGACAAGAACACTGAAGCTTTCTTT. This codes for CASSKRDKNTEAFF.

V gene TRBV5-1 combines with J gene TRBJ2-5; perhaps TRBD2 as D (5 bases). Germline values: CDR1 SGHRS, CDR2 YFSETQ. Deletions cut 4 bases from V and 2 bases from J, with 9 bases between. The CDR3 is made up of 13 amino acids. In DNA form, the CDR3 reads TGCGCCAGCAGCACCCGGGGTCAAGAGACCCAGTACTTC. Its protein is CASSTRGQETQYF.

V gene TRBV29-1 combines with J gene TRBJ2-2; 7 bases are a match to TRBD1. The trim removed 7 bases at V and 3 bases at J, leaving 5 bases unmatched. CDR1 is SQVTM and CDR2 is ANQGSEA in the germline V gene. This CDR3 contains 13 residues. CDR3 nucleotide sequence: TGCAGCGGTCAGGGGGTTTACACCGGGGAGCTGTTTTTT. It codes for CSGQGVYTGELFF.

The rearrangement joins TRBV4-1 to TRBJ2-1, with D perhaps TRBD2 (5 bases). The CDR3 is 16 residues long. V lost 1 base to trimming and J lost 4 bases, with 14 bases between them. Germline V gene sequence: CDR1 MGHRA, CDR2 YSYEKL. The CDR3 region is CASSQGRSTGYNEQFF. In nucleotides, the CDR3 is TGCGCCAGCAGCCAAGGCCGATCCACGGGGTACAATGAGCAGTTCTTC.

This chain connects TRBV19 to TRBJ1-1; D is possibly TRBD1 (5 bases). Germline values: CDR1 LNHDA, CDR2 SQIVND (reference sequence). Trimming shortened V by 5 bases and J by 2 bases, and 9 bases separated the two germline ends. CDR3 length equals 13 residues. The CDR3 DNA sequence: TGTGCCAGTAGTTTGGGGGGAAACACTGAAGCTTTCTTT. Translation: CASSLGGNTEAFF.

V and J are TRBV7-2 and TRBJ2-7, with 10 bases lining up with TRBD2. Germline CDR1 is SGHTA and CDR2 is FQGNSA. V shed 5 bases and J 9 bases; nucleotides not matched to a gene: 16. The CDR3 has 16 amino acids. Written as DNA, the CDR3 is TGTGCCAGCAGCACGAGCGGGACTAGCGTGACGGTAGGGCAGTACTTC. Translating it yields CASSTSGTSVTVGQYF.

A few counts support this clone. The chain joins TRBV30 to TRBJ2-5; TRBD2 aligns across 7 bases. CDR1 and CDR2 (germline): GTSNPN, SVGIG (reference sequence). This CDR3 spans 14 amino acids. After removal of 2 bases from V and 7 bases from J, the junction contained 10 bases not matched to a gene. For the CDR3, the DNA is TGTGCCTGGAGTACTAGGAGCGGGACGGGGACCCAGTACTTC. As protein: CAWSTRSGTGTQYF.

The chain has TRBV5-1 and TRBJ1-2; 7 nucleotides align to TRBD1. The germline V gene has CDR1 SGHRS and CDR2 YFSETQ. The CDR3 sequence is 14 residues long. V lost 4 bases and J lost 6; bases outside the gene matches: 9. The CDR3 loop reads CASSRQGERDGYTF. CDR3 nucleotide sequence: TGCGCCAGCAGCCGACAGGGAGAGAGGGATGGCTACACCTTC.

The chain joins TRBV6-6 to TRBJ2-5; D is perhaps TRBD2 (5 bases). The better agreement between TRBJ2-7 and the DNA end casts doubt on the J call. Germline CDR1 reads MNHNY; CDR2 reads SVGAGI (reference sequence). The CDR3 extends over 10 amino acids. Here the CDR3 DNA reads TGTGCCAGCGGGAGCTACGAGCAGTACTTC. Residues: CASGSYEQYF.